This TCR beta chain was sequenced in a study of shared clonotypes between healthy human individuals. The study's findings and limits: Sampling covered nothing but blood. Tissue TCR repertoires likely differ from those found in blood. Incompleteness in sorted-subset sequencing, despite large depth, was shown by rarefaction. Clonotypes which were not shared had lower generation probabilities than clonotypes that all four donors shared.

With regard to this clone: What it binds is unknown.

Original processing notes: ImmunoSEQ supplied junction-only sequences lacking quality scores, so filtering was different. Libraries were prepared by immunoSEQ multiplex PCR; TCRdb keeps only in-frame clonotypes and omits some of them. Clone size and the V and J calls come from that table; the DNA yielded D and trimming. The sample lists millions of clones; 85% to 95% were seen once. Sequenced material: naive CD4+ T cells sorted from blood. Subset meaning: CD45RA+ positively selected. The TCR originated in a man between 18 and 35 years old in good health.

As DNA, the CDR3 is TGCGCCAGCAGCTCGTTAGCGGAGGCCTACAATGAGCAGTTCTTC. Its protein product is CASSSLAEAYNEQFF. The chain joins TRBV5-1 to TRBJ2-1; possibly TRBD2 for D (6 bases). CDR3 length: 15 residues. Trimming took 3 bases from V and 2 from J, leaving 12 bases between them. The V gene's germline CDR1 is SGHRS and CDR2 YFSETQ.